This T cell receptor (beta chain) comes out of a study of T-cell reconstitution after alpha-beta-depleted transplantation in children. Study findings and constraints: Surviving thymic progenitors and recipient T cells were the source of high TCRbeta diversity at day 60 in some patients. From newly produced T cells came most of the T-cell counts and diversity one year after transplant. It was reported that alpha-beta T cells came from several hundred expanded graft clones (about two months after transplant).

Molecular barcoding with unique molecular identifiers was used for the TCRbeta library. TCRdb re-analysed the PCR reads in MiXCR, keeping a single row per CDR3 protein. The sample holds 800,000 to 1,000,000 distinct CDR3 sequences; 25% to 35% are singletons and the top ten take over 25%. As concerns this clonotype: Its antigen is unidentified.

The V gene lost 4 bases and the J gene lost 5 bases, with 15 bases spanning the gap. CDR3 length equals 15 residues. From germline, CDR1 is SGHTA and CDR2 FQGTGA. The chain joins TRBV7-3 to TRBJ2-1; D gene uncertain. The source is a boy younger than two who had a stem cell transplant for SCID, so the T cells may come from the graft donor. The specimen was PBMCs, mostly from graft donor cells, collected 360 days after TCRalphabeta/CD19-depleted stem cell transplant. The CDR3 protein is CASSYKETENNEQFF. The CDR3 bases are TGTGCCAGCAGCTACAAGGAGACGGAAAACAATGAGCAGTTCTTC.